Listed here are 5 T cell receptor beta chains from one sample, sequenced in a study of response to subunit inactivated influenza vaccine. Each CDR3 protein gets one entry after TCRdb re-called the RT-PCR reads with MiXCR. This sample yields approximately 680,000 distinct CDR3 sequences, of which 15% to 18% are seen a single time; around a tenth belongs to the top ten. Sequences were derived from PBMCs from blood, sampled about 11 days after vaccination. Receptor source: a man aged 50-60 years who received an inactivated influenza vaccine.

This clonotype was detected a few times. V gene TRBV6-5 combines with J gene TRBJ1-1; D perhaps matches TRBD1 (6 bases). This CDR3 contains 15 residues. The V gene's germline CDR1 is MNHEY and CDR2 SVGAGI. Trimming removed 3 bases from V and 2 bases from J, with 13 bases in between. The CDR3 bases are TGTGCCAGCAGTTATATTGGGACATCTAACACTGAAGCTTTCTTT. It codes for CASSYIGTSNTEAFF.

This clonotype was counted at least ten times. J is TRBJ1-1 and V is TRBV5-1, with 10 positions matching TRBD1. Germline V CDR1 and CDR2: SGHRS, YFSETQ. This CDR3 spans 15 amino acids. Losses at the gene ends were 0 bases for V and 1 base for J; bases not matched to a gene: 0. DNA for the CDR3: TGCGCCAGCAGCTTGGGACAGGGGGCGAACACTGAAGCTTTCTTT. Residues: CASSLGQGANTEAFF. The full variable domain, rest sourced from reference TRBV5-1 and TRBJ1-1, is KAGVTQTPRYLIKTRGQQVTLSCSPISGHRSVSWYQQTPGQGLQFLFEYFSETQRNKGNFPGRFSGRQFSNSRSEMNVSTLELGDSALYLCASSLGQGANTEAFFGQGTRLTVV.

V is TRBV6-2 or TRBV6-3 and J is TRBJ2-3; D may match TRBD1 or TRBD2 (5 bases each). The CDR3 runs 16 residues. The V gene's germline CDR1 is MNHEY and CDR2 SVGEGT. V lost 5 bases and J 1 base, leaving 16 bases between the germline ends. The CDR3 nucleotides read TGTGCCAGCAGTCAGACGACTGGGGACCGCACAGATACGCAGTATTTT. It yields the protein CASSQTTGDRTDTQYF.

The gene calls are TRBV13 and TRBJ2-3, with D possibly being TRBD1 (6 bases). V lost 5 bases and J lost 0, with 27 bases in between. CDR1 and CDR2 (germline): PRHDT, FYEKMQ (reference sequence). This CDR3 has 20 residues. In DNA form, the CDR3 reads TGTGCCAGCAGCACATTAGCACCCCCACGGACAGCCTCTAGCACAGATACGCAGTATTTT. Protein product: CASSTLAPPRTASSTDTQYF.

This chain's CDR3 is CASKETGGTGELFF. In DNA, the CDR3 is TGCGCCAGCAAAGAGACAGGGGGCACCGGGGAGCTGTTTTTT. The chain is built from TRBV5-1 and TRBJ2-2; 9 bases agree with TRBD1. The CDR3 consists of 14 residues. Germline V CDR1 and CDR2: SGHRS, YFSETQ. After removal of 6 bases from V and 4 bases from J, the junction contained 4 bases not matched to a gene.